This T cell receptor beta chain came from a study of persistence of HIV-infected CD4 T cells. The stimulus was an HIV-1 Gag 15-mer peptide pool, 0.85 to 1 ug/peptide/mL. Sorting selected CD4+ T cells upregulating both CD40 ligand and CD69. The libraries were made with immunoSEQ version 4 in survey mode. Assay: immunoSEQ multiplex PCR; the TCRdb copy retains only in-frame clones and omits some. The data hold nearly 20,000 clones, with 65% observed a single time. A few counts support this clone. Its antigen is not identified. CDR3 length equals 22 residues. CDR1 and CDR2 (germline): LNHDA, SQIVND (reference sequence). V was clipped by 6 bases and J by 5 bases, with 40 bases between them.

The source was CD4+ T cells sorted from PBMCs after roughly 18-hour stimulation, collected from a patient who received antiretroviral therapy. The receptor was isolated from an adult woman with HIV who was CMV-seropositive. The V gene is TRBV19, the J gene TRBJ1-2; TRBD1 is a possible D gene (5 bases). The CDR3 sequence: CASSDPGGTHTPILGSRYGYTF. As DNA, the CDR3 is TGTGCCAGTAGCGATCCGGGGGGGACCCATACACCGATATTGGGTTCACGGTATGGCTACACCTTC.